This is a list of T cell receptor beta chains from one sample in a study of OX40 agonist ivuxolimab in advanced cancers. Assay used: immunoSEQ multiplex PCR; TCRdb lists only in-frame clones, some missing. Of more than 65,000 clones in the sample, about nine tenths were seen once. Sequencing was performed on CD4+ or CD8+ T cells sorted from blood, taken in a trial of the OX40 agonist ivuxolimab. These receptors all come from an adult with an advanced solid tumor such as melanoma, head and neck, liver or kidney cancer. CDR3s include the opening cysteine and the closing phenylalanine or tryptophan. The D gene is left open where the match is weak. The size of a clone is reported for some rows only, either as once, few or many, or as a class for expanded clones.

J gene | clone size | V gene | D gene | CDR3 DNA | CDR3 protein
TRBJ2-5 | NA | TRBV28 | NA | TGTGCCAGCAGTTTAAGCCCTTGGGGCAGACTCAAAGAGACCCAGTACTTC | CASSLSPWGRLKETQYF
TRBJ1-1 | NA | TRBV5-1 | TRBD1 | TGCGCCAGCAGCTTCCCCGGGACAGGTGAAGCTTTCTTT | CASSFPGTGEAFF
TRBJ2-5 | once | TRBV28 | NA | TGTGCCAGCAGTTTGCTAGATCAAGAGACCCAGTACTTC | CASSLLDQETQYF
TRBJ1-1 | NA | TRBV19 | TRBD1 | TGTGCCAGTAGTGGGCAGGGGGCGCAGGCTTTCTTT | CASSGQGAQAFF
TRBJ1-5 | NA | TRBV25-1 | NA | TGTGCCAGCAGTGGCGCAGTCAATCAGCCCCAGCATTTT | CASSGAVNQPQHF
TRBJ1-2 | NA | TRBV5-1 | TRBD1 | TGCGCCAGCAGCTTGGAGGGGACAGGGGCCGGCTACACCTTC | CASSLEGTGAGYTF
TRBJ2-3 | NA | TRBV27 | TRBD2 | TGTGCCAGCCGACGGACTAGCGGGGTTCTCAAGGGGGATACGCAGTATTTT | CASRRTSGVLKGDTQYF
TRBJ1-4 | NA | TRBV4-1 | NA | TGCGCCAGCAGCCAAGATAAGGGTGAGGGGCCCCCCCGTGAAAAACTGTTTTTT | CASSQDKGEGPPREKLFF
TRBJ2-5 | once | TRBV19 | NA | TGTGCCAGTAGTATTGGACTTCAAGAGACCCAGTACTTC | CASSIGLQETQYF
TRBJ1-2 | NA | TRBV29-1 | TRBD1 | TGCAGCGTTGGCGGGACAGCCTATGGCTACACCTTC | CSVGGTAYGYTF
TRBJ1-1 | NA | TRBV18 | TRBD1 | TGTGCCAGCTCACCATGGGACAGGGGCACTGAAGCTTTCTTT | CASSPWDRGTEAFF
TRBJ2-3 | NA | TRBV5-1 | NA | TGCGCCAGCAGCTTGGCCCGATTAGTGGAAGATACGCAGTATTTT | CASSLARLVEDTQYF
TRBJ2-2 | NA | TRBV5-1 | NA | TGCGCCAGCAGGATAGGGGTGAACGGGGAGCTGTTTTTT | CASRIGVNGELFF
TRBJ1-1 | NA | TRBV28 | NA | TGTGCCAGCAGTTTCGCGGAGGGGTGGGAAACTGAAGCTTTCTTT | CASSFAEGWETEAFF
TRBJ2-3 | NA | TRBV7-9 | TRBD2 | TGTGCCAGCAGCCCTAGCGGGGGGGCCTCAGATACGCAGTATTTT | CASSPSGGASDTQYF
TRBJ1-6 | many | TRBV14 | TRBD1 | TGTGCCAGCAGCCGGACAGGGAATAATTCACCCCTCCACTTT | CASSRTGNNSPLHF
TRBJ1-1 | once | TRBV6-5 | NA | TGTGCCAGCAGTGCTCCCGGGACCTACACTGAAGCTTTCTTT | CASSAPGTYTEAFF
TRBJ1-2 | NA | TRBV10-3 | NA | TGTGCCATCAGTGAGTCGTATACAGAGGAAGACACCTTC | CAISESYTEEDTF
TRBJ1-1 | NA | TRBV18 | NA | TGTGCCAGCTCACTCGCTCAAAGCCCGAACACTGAAGCTTTCTTT | CASSLAQSPNTEAFF
TRBJ2-1 | NA | TRBV7-9 | NA | TGTGCCAGCAGCGATGGGACGTACTCCTACAATGAGCAGTTCTTC | CASSDGTYSYNEQFF
TRBJ2-5 | NA | TRBV4-1 | TRBD1 | TGCGCCAGCAGCCTAGGACAGGGGGTAGAGACCCAGTACTTC | CASSLGQGVETQYF
TRBJ1-3 | NA | TRBV19 | NA | TGTGCCAGTAGATATCCCGATGGAAACACCATATATTTT | CASRYPDGNTIYF
TRBJ2-3 | NA | TRBV2 | NA | TGTGCCAGCAGTGGACAGGGCACAGATACGCAGTATTTT | CASSGQGTDTQYF
TRBJ1-3 | once | TRBV9 | NA | TGTGCCAGCAGCGCCGTTGGGACCCTCCTCGCTGGAAACACCATATATTTT | CASSAVGTLLAGNTIYF
TRBJ1-5 | NA | TRBV21-1 | NA | TGTGCCAGCACCAAAGGGCAGGGGGCAATACAGCCCCAGCATTTT | CASTKGQGAIQPQHF
TRBJ1-1 | NA | TRBV6-6 | NA | TGTGCCAGCAGGTTTCAGACGGAAGCTTTCTTT | CASRFQTEAFF
TRBJ2-5 | NA | TRBV11-2 | NA | TGTGCCAGCAGCTTAAGGGATTTTTGGGGAGAGACCCAGTACTTC | CASSLRDFWGETQYF
TRBJ2-1 | NA | TRBV7-9 | TRBD2 | TGTGCCAGCAGCTTCGTAGCGGGGGTTTACAATGAGCAGTTCTTC | CASSFVAGVYNEQFF
TRBJ2-1 | NA | TRBV28 | TRBD1 | TGTGCCAGCAGTTTAGGGACAGGGCTTGAAAATGAGCAGTTCTTC | CASSLGTGLENEQFF
TRBJ2-7 | NA | TRBV11-2 | TRBD1 | TGTGCCAGCAGCAGGGGGCCTTACGAGCAGTACTTC | CASSRGPYEQYF
TRBJ2-7 | NA | TRBV5-6 | NA | TGTGCCAGCAGCTTCTCGAGGTACGAGCAGTACTTC | CASSFSRYEQYF
TRBJ2-7 | NA | TRBV5-1 | NA | TGCGCCAGCAGCCGCGAACAGATGTCCGGGGGCGAGCAGTACTTC | CASSREQMSGGEQYF
TRBJ2-6 | NA | TRBV19 | NA | TGTGCCAGTAGTATATCGGTGGGTGGGGCCAACGTCCTGACTTTC | CASSISVGGANVLTF
TRBJ1-2 | NA | TRBV5-1 | NA | TGCGCCAGCAGCTTGGGGGCTAACTATGGCTACACCTTC | CASSLGANYGYTF
TRBJ2-1 | NA | TRBV18 | NA | TGTGCCAGCTCACCCTGGGCAGGCAAAAATGAGCAGTTCTTC | CASSPWAGKNEQFF
TRBJ2-7 | NA | TRBV11-1 | NA | TGTGCCAGCAGCCCTGACCGGAGGTACGAGCAGTACTTC | CASSPDRRYEQYF
TRBJ2-7 | NA | TRBV18 | NA | TGTGCCAGCTCACCAGGACAGACCTCGGCCTACGAGCAGTACTTC | CASSPGQTSAYEQYF
TRBJ2-1 | NA | TRBV6-6 | TRBD2 | TGTGCCAGCAGCTACAGAAGCGGGGGGGTACGGGATGAGCAGTTCTTC | CASSYRSGGVRDEQFF